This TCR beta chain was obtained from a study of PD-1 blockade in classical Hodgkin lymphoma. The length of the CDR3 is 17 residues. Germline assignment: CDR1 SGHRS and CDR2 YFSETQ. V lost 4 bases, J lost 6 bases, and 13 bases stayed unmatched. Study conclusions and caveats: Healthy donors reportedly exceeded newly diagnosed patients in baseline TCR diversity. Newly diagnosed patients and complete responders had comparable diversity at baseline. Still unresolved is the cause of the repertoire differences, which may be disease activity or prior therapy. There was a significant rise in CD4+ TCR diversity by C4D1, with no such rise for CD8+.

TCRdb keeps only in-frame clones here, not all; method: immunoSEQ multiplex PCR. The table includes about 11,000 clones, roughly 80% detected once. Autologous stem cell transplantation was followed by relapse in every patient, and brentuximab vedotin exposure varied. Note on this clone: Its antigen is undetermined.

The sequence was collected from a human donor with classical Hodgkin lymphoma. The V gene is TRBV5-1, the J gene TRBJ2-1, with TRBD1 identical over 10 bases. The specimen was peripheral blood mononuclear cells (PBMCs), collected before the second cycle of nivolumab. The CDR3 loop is CASSPKSGTGEFNEQFF. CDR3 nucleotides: TGCGCCAGCAGCCCGAAGAGCGGGACAGGGGAATTCAATGAGCAGTTCTTC.